Below are 10 T cell receptor beta chains sequenced from a single sample in a study of graft-versus-host responses after intestinal transplantation. No antigen has been identified for these receptors. The data were produced by immunoSEQ multiplex PCR, yet TCRdb's version contains in-frame clones alone and is incomplete. The sample includes around 40,000 clones, 85% to 95% of them seen just once. The sample here was unstimulated CD8+ T cells sorted from spleen or lymph node cells, taken before transplant. The receptors come from a human donor who was the organ donor for an intestinal transplant.

V and J are TRBV6-1 and TRBJ2-7; the D gene is possibly TRBD1 (5 bases). The CDR3 runs to 13 residues. The V end lost 5 bases, the J end lost 4 bases, and 12 bases lay between the germline ends. Germline lookup yields CDR1 MNHNS and CDR2 SASEGT. The CDR3 DNA is TGTGCCAGCAGTTCCAATGGGGCGTACGAGCAGTACTTC. Its translation is CASSSNGAYEQYF.

The V and J genes are TRBV5-6 and TRBJ2-3, with TRBD2 matching over 11 bases. The CDR3 covers 16 residues. Germline V gene lookup returns CDR1 SGHDT and CDR2 YYEEEE. J gave up 3 bases and V 0 bases, and 3 bases lay outside the gene matches. The CDR3 here is CASSLGLAGGTDTQYF. The CDR3 coding sequence is TGTGCCAGCAGCTTGGGGCTAGCGGGGGGTACAGATACGCAGTATTTT.

This chain connects TRBV7-3 to TRBJ2-1; 8 bases align to TRBD2. The CDR3 runs to 15 residues. Germline V gives CDR1 SGHTA, CDR2 FQGTGA. Germline trimming cut 2 bases from V and 6 bases from J; bases unmatched to any gene: 6. The CDR3 region is CASSLAGGFINEQFF. The CDR3 DNA follows: TGTGCCAGCAGCTTAGCGGGGGGTTTTATCAATGAGCAGTTCTTC.

V and J are TRBV2 and TRBJ1-5, with no clear D. CDR1 and CDR2 from the germline V gene are SNHLY and FYNNEI. Trimming removed 7 bases at V and 4 bases at J, with 8 bases between. CDR3 length: 12 amino acids. Here the CDR3 reads CASNGRNQPQHF. CDR3 bases: TGTGCCAGCAACGGCAGAAATCAGCCCCAGCATTTT.

The V and J genes are TRBV7-8 and TRBJ2-5; TRBD2 aligns across 7 bases. CDR1 and CDR2 from the germline V gene are SGHVS and FQNEAQ. With 1 base clipped from V and 5 bases from J, the junction kept 10 bases outside the gene matches. This CDR3 contains 16 residues. For the CDR3, the DNA is TGTGCCAGCAGCTTAGGAGTCGGGGGGTGGACTGAGACCCAGTACTTC. It codes for CASSLGVGGWTETQYF.

The chain has TRBV4-1 and TRBJ1-5, with D possibly being TRBD1 (5 bases). Germline values: CDR1 MGHRA, CDR2 YSYEKL. Between the trimmed V and J ends, which lost 0 bases and 7 bases, there was a span of 10 bases. This CDR3 contains 14 residues. The CDR3 here is CASSQDMGQQPQHF. The CDR3 nucleotides read TGCGCCAGCAGCCAAGATATGGGGCAACAGCCCCAGCATTTT.

V gene TRBV7-9 combines with J gene TRBJ2-1; D is ambiguous. Trimming shortened V by 4 bases and J by 9 bases, and 7 bases separated the two germline ends. This CDR3 contains 11 residues. Germline-derived CDR1 and CDR2 are SEHNR and FQNEAQ (reference sequence). The chain's CDR3 is CASSSPVEQFF. DNA for the CDR3: TGTGCCAGCAGCTCGCCGGTTGAGCAGTTCTTC.

The V gene is TRBV6-4, the J gene TRBJ1-1; 7 positions match TRBD1. V dropped 6 bases and J dropped 0; count of bases not matched to a gene: 4. This CDR3 region has 14 residues. The V gene's germline CDR1 is MRHNA and CDR2 SNTAGT. CDR3 sequence reads: CASSQGGMNTEAFF. CDR3 coding DNA: TGTGCCAGCAGCCAAGGGGGCATGAACACTGAAGCTTTCTTT.

Written as DNA, the CDR3 is TGTGCCAGCAGTTTTCGTGGCTACTCCTACGAGCAGTACTTC. It encodes CASSFRGYSYEQYF. The rearrangement joins TRBV27 to TRBJ2-7; D ambiguous. V lost 3 bases, J lost 0 bases, and 9 bases lay in between. The CDR3 consists of 14 residues. Per germline, CDR1 MNHEY and CDR2 SMNVEV (reference sequence).

The rearrangement links TRBV27 to TRBJ1-5; D is unclear. Per germline, CDR1 MNHEY and CDR2 SMNVEV (reference sequence). This CDR3 contains 13 residues. V lost 8 bases and J lost 0, with 8 bases in between. CDR3 region: CASGQYSNQPQHF. CDR3 in DNA: TGTGCCAGCGGGCAGTATAGCAATCAGCCCCAGCATTTT.